Following are 23 T cell receptor beta chains from one sample sequenced in a study of CD8+ T cells in alopecia areata. Extracted RNA was reverse transcribed into cDNA, the sequencing template. Data came from immunoSEQ multiplex PCR; TCRdb stores just in-frame clones and leaves some out. The table has 100,000 to 150,000 clones, approximately 48% seen once. The sample in question was CD8+ T cells sorted from blood, obtained at week 0. The receptors stem from a human donor with alopecia areata.

This clone came up a few times. V and J are TRBV4-1 and TRBJ2-1; TRBD2 might be the D (5 bases). In germline, CDR1 is MGHRA, CDR2 YSYEKL. The CDR3 covers 13 residues. Deletions cut 5 bases from V and 5 bases from J, with 10 bases between. CDR3: CASSASGDNEQFF. The CDR3 DNA sequence: TGCGCCAGCAGCGCGTCCGGGGACAATGAGCAGTTCTTC.

Comments on this clone: A junction boundary mismatches the germline segment, possibly from a read error. The V and J genes are TRBV27 and TRBJ1-2; 7 nucleotides agree with TRBD1. Germline values: CDR1 MNHEY, CDR2 SMNVEV (reference sequence). The CDR3 is made up of 15 amino acids. CDR3 coding DNA: TGTGCCAGCAGTTCCAGGGACAGTCTCTCCTATGACTACACCTTC. Its protein product is CASSSRDSLSYDYTF.

This clone was recorded a few times. The rearrangement joins TRBV5-1 to TRBJ2-5; possible D gene TRBD1, 5 bases. The CDR3 totals 14 residues. The germline V gene encodes CDR1 SGHRS and CDR2 YFSETQ. V gave up 0 bases and J gave up 5 bases, with 11 bases separating them. The CDR3 spells CASSLAGRGETQYF. DNA for the CDR3: TGCGCCAGCAGCTTGGCAGGGCGTGGGGAGACCCAGTACTTC.

V usage is TRBV2 and J usage is TRBJ2-7; no clear D gene. Germline CDR1 and CDR2: SNHLY and FYNNEI. The CDR3 totals 15 residues. The V gene lost 4 bases and the J gene lost 0 bases, with 13 bases spanning the gap. CDR3 in amino acids: CASSGTRSVSYEQYF. CDR3 in DNA: TGTGCCAGCAGTGGTACCAGGTCGGTCTCCTACGAGCAGTACTTC.

V gene TRBV29-1 combines with J gene TRBJ2-1, with no clear D. V dropped 4 bases and J dropped 3 bases, with 10 bases sitting between them. This CDR3 has 13 residues. Germline lookup yields CDR1 SQVTM and CDR2 ANQGSEA. The CDR3 bases are TGCAGCGTTGTGAATCAACACTACAATGAGCAGTTCTTC. This gives the protein CSVVNQHYNEQFF.

This clone rates as medium-sized. The chain recombines TRBV4-2 with TRBJ2-2, with D uncertain. Germline values: CDR1 LGHNA, CDR2 YNFKEQ. CDR3 length equals 14 residues. Trimming pared 0 bases from V and 3 bases from J, leaving 5 bases between. DNA for the CDR3: TGTGCCAGCAGCCAAGAAATGGACACCGGGGAGCTGTTTTTT. It yields the protein CASSQEMDTGELFF.

The J gene is TRBJ1-1, the V gene TRBV4-1; possible D gene TRBD1, 6 bases. The CDR3 contains 16 residues. Germline V CDR1 and CDR2: MGHRA, YSYEKL. V was clipped by 1 base and J by 0 bases, with 12 bases between them. The CDR3: CASSQVTGRMNTEAFF. CDR3 DNA sequence: TGCGCCAGCAGCCAAGTAACAGGGAGGATGAACACTGAAGCTTTCTTT.

The CDR3 DNA sequence: TGCAGCGTCCCCCGGCGCGGGGGGGCCCCCGGGGAGCTGTTTTTT. Translated: CSVPRRGGAPGELFF. The chain employs TRBV29-1 and TRBJ2-2, with 9 bases lining up with TRBD2. The CDR3 has 15 residues. Unmatched junction bases numbered 11, after V lost 6 bases and J lost 6 bases. Germline lookup yields CDR1 SQVTM and CDR2 ANQGSEA.

Note on this clone: A junction end diverges from the germline sequence, so it may reflect a read error. J is TRBJ1-1 and V is TRBV2; 11 bases fit TRBD1. The CDR3 has 16 residues. The germline CDR1 and CDR2 sequences are SNHLY and FYNNEI. This CDR3 reads CASREGTGGLGTEAFF. The DNA for the CDR3 is TGTGCCAGCAGAGAAGGGACAGGGGGATTGGGCACTGAAGCTTTCTTT.

Only a few counts were recorded for this clone. The rearrangement uses TRBV14 and TRBJ2-1, with a possible D match to TRBD2 (6 bases). This CDR3 comprises 13 residues. CDR1 SGHDN and CDR2 FVKESK come from the germline V gene. Trimming pared 2 bases from V and 9 bases from J, leaving 11 bases between. In DNA, the CDR3 is TGTGCCAGCAGCCAAATTGCGGAGGGTGAGCAGTTCTTC. This translates into CASSQIAEGEQFF.

This clone came up a few times. The chain recombines TRBV29-1 with TRBJ1-1; 8 bases agree with TRBD1. CDR1 SQVTM and CDR2 ANQGSEA come from the germline V gene. The CDR3 is 15 amino acids. Trimming cost V 3 bases and J 3 bases; bases outside gene matches: 9. For the CDR3, the DNA is TGCAGCGTTGATCCACAGGGGGGATATGACACTGAAGCTTTCTTT. This sequence encodes CSVDPQGGYDTEAFF.

J is TRBJ2-3 and V is TRBV6-5; tentatively, D is TRBD2 (6 bases). The CDR3 runs to 14 residues. V was trimmed by 0 bases and J by 3 bases, leaving 7 bases between them. The germline gives CDR1 MNHEY, CDR2 SVGAGI. CDR3 residues: CASSYSGGTDTQYF. CDR3 DNA: TGTGCCAGCAGTTACTCCGGGGGAACAGATACGCAGTATTTT.

This clone was seen only a few times. J is TRBJ1-2 and V is TRBV29-1; D possibly corresponds to TRBD1 (6 bases). The CDR3 is 12 residues long. Germline values: CDR1 SQVTM, CDR2 ANQGSEA. Trimming shortened V by 3 bases and J by 6 bases, and 11 bases separated the two germline ends. CDR3 region: CSVDRQVHGYTF. The CDR3 DNA follows: TGCAGCGTTGATAGACAGGTCCATGGCTACACCTTC.

J is TRBJ2-5 and V is TRBV7-2, with TRBD2 as a possible D gene (7 bases). The CDR3 is 15 residues long. Deletions cut 5 bases from V and 5 bases from J, with 18 bases between. CDR1 is SGHTA, CDR2 FQGNSA, per germline. CDR3 in amino acids: CASSPTRGGRETQYF. In DNA form, the CDR3 reads TGTGCCAGCAGCCCAACTAGGGGGGGACGGGAGACCCAGTACTTC. The full variable domain, rest sourced from reference TRBV7-2 and TRBJ2-5, is GAGVSQSPSNKVTEKGKDVELRCDPISGHTALYWYRQSLGQGLEFLIYFQGNSAPDKSGLPSDRFSAERTGGSVSTLTIQRTQQEDSAVYLCASSPTRGGRETQYFGPGTRLLVL.

The chain recombines TRBV29-1 with TRBJ2-7; D not resolved. V was trimmed by 4 bases and J by 3 bases, leaving 13 bases between them. CDR1 SQVTM and CDR2 ANQGSEA come from the germline V gene. This CDR3 contains 13 residues. CDR3 amino acids: CSVGGGQNYEQYF. The CDR3 nucleotides read TGCAGCGTTGGTGGTGGCCAAAACTACGAGCAGTACTTC.

The V gene is TRBV15, the J gene TRBJ2-7, with D maybe TRBD1 (6 bases). The CDR3 consists of 15 residues. Trimming removed 5 bases at V and 4 bases at J, with 18 bases between. Per the germline V gene, CDR1 is LNHNV and CDR2 is YYDKDF (reference sequence). The CDR3: CATSPMAGDLYEQYF. In nucleotides, the CDR3 is TGTGCCACCAGCCCGATGGCAGGGGACCTATACGAGCAGTACTTC.

The V call is TRBV6-5, the J call TRBJ2-1, with 7 bases lining up with TRBD1. Germline lookup yields CDR1 MNHEY and CDR2 SVGAGI. The CDR3 runs 14 residues. The ends lost 0 bases at V and 8 bases at J; junction bases unmatched: 4. Here the CDR3 reads CASSYSGTVDEQFF. CDR3 in DNA: TGTGCCAGCAGTTACTCGGGGACAGTGGATGAGCAGTTCTTC.

The chain employs TRBV30 and TRBJ1-2; tentatively, D is TRBD1 (5 bases). Germline values: CDR1 GTSNPN, CDR2 SVGIG (reference sequence). Trimming removed 2 bases from V and 3 bases from J, with 10 bases in between. The CDR3 loop spans 13 amino acids. The CDR3 loop reads CAWSHGTDYGYTF. In DNA, the CDR3 is TGTGCCTGGAGTCATGGGACTGACTATGGCTACACCTTC.

The rearrangement uses TRBV2 and TRBJ2-5; D is unclear. Germline loops: CDR1 SNHLY, CDR2 FYNNEI. V was cut by 3 bases and J by 5 bases, with 16 bases left in between. This CDR3 has 15 residues. Written as DNA, the CDR3 is TGTGCCAGCAGTGACCTGGCGGTTATTGGCGAGACCCAGTACTTC. This codes for CASSDLAVIGETQYF.

The V and J genes are TRBV5-6 and TRBJ2-1; D gene unclear. Trimming shortened V by 5 bases and J by 4 bases, and 4 bases separated the two germline ends. The CDR3 contains 11 residues. In germline, CDR1 is SGHDT, CDR2 YYEEEE. The CDR3 here is CASRLYNEQFF. CDR3 nucleotides: TGTGCCAGCAGGCTTTACAATGAGCAGTTCTTC.

This clone was observed a handful of times. V gene TRBV5-4 combines with J gene TRBJ2-5, with 10 bases lining up with TRBD2. The V and J ends lost 4 bases and 1 base, in that order; junction bases with no gene match: 4. Germline V gene data show CDR1 as SGHNT and CDR2 as YYREEE (reference sequence). The CDR3 extends over 15 amino acids. In DNA, the CDR3 is TGTGCCAGCAGCATCCTAGCGGGGGCCCAAGAGACCCAGTACTTC. The encoded protein is CASSILAGAQETQYF.

The gene calls are TRBV13 and TRBJ2-3, with a tentative D call TRBD2 (5 bases). The CDR3 consists of 14 residues. Germline V CDR1 and CDR2: PRHDT, FYEKMQ (reference sequence). V lost 6 bases to trimming and J lost 3 bases, with 13 bases between them. DNA for the CDR3: TGTGCCAGCAGAAAAAGCGGAGAGACAGATACGCAGTATTTT. Translating it yields CASRKSGETDTQYF.

This clone has more than one count but fewer than ten. The chain employs TRBV11-1 and TRBJ1-1, with a tentative D call TRBD1 (6 bases). The CDR3 is 14 residues long. Trimming stripped 5 bases from V and 3 bases from J, with 13 bases between. Germline CDR1 is SGHAT and CDR2 is FQDESV (reference sequence). The CDR3 bases are TGTGCCAGCAGCCTCCCGGAGGGGGACACTGAAGCTTTCTTT. This translates into CASSLPEGDTEAFF.